This TCR beta chain comes out of a study of T cell changes during pregnancy in multiple sclerosis. Profiling relied on immunoSEQ multiplex PCR, and the TCRdb table lists in-frame clones only, not all of them. The data show about 44,000 clones, roughly 89% seen once. Germline V gene data show CDR1 as SGHTA and CDR2 as FQGNSA. Trimming took 2 bases from V and 5 from J, leaving 9 bases between them. This CDR3 is built from 13 residues. The gene calls are TRBV7-2 and TRBJ2-5; no clear D. This TCR was recovered from a female donor with multiple sclerosis, enrolled in a pregnancy study. The source material was CD4+ T cells from peripheral blood mononuclear cells, sampled in the first trimester of pregnancy. CDR3 amino acids: CASSLFWQETQYF. The CDR3 DNA is TGTGCCAGCAGCTTATTCTGGCAGGAGACCCAGTACTTC.